The entry that follows covers one TCR beta chain sequence. A single count supports this clone. Its antigen remains unidentified. The input lacks base qualities; no much larger clone sits a single base away. This specimen belongs to a study of cytomegalovirus exposure and HLA in healthy donors (dated by TCRdb to 2016 to 2017). About the full investigation: The 500 to 800 repertoires of the first cohort and the 110 or so validation repertoires were produced on the same platform, according to a later analysis. The study aimed to test whether cataloging public T cell receptors could reveal signatures of past pathogen exposure. In addition to the first cohort of 666 subjects, a separate validation cohort of approximately 110 different subjects was used. High-throughput TCR immunosequencing, statistical association of individual TCRs with disease status, and machine learning were combined to predict cytomegalovirus infection status. Study-level results and caveats: Most TCR sequences were seen in very few donors, while some public TCRs were found in many individuals. It was suggested by the authors that the approach could potentially be generalized to other disease states and immunological phenotypes. A later analysis found that TCRs clustered in the first cohort also tended to co-occur in the roughly 110 validation repertoires, with approximately 93% of cluster scores above 0. In vitro tests confirmed that a few of the cytomegalovirus-associated TCR beta chains recognize cytomegalovirus antigens. Cytomegalovirus status was reported to be diagnosed by the classifier with high specificity and sensitivity in both the original and validation cohorts. All 120 or so repertoires were used to score co-occurrence in the validation cohort in a later analysis, because that analysis had no HLA typing for the cohort. A total of fewer than 200 TCR beta chains were listed by the study as associated with cytomegalovirus.

Library preparation employed the immunoSEQ multiplex PCR assay. The original pipeline was this. A statistical classification framework was built for diagnosing cytomegalovirus status from the catalog of TCR beta chain sequences. In its TCRdb copy, this immuneACCESS table keeps in-frame sequences only and misses some clones. Where compared with another copy, unresolved V genes explain less than half of these, and the others have no known cause. V, J and clone size are taken as reported in that table, and D and trimming were inferred from the DNA itself. The sample data list around 99,000 clones, and more than 70% of these were observed just once. The ten biggest clones cover about 2% of the sample. Taken from the germline V gene, the CDR1 and CDR2 loops are LGHNA and YSLEER. At the junction V is shortened by 10 bases and J by 0 bases; bases outside the gene matches: 9. CDR3 length: 14 amino acids, cysteine to phenylalanine. Just the 42-base CDR3 DNA is kept, in frame starting at base 1.

The donors were included in the validation cohort of roughly 130 subjects, a group kept apart from the 666-subject first cohort. The chain is assembled from TRBV4-3 and TRBJ2-7, and TRBD1 aligns with 7 junction nucleotides. Source material: PBMCs. The sequence came from a woman aged 18 to 35 in good health and CMV-seronegative. The sequenced DNA: TGCGCCACTTCGGTGGACAGGTTCTCCTACGAGCAGTACTTC. The resulting protein is CATSVDRFSYEQYF.